The present entry profiles one TCR beta chain with its context. Its antigen is undetermined. The sample originates from a study of T cell repertoires in breast cancer. In the study overall: Healthy donors' blood served as controls for breast cancer tumor, lymph node and blood samples.

The V end lost 0 bases, the J end lost 12 bases, and 9 bases lay between the germline ends. The germline gives CDR1 MNHEY, CDR2 SMNVEV (reference sequence). The CDR3 spans 12 residues. During the second nested PCR, blocking oligonucleotides suppressed genes that were not paired. TCRdb independently ran MiXCR on the emulsion pairing reads; one entry per CDR3 protein. The sample contains roughly 38,000 distinct CDR3 sequences, 35% to 50% of which appear only once. The expanded emulsion RT-PCR method captured paired alpha and beta chains from CD8+ T cells. Overall study results and limits: Shared TCRs favored TRBV7, possibly from tumor recognition or primer mispriming. Emulsion RT-PCR gave a qualitative, not quantitative, TCR profile.

The chain employs TRBV27 and TRBJ2-1; tentatively, D is TRBD2 (5 bases). The clonotype originates from a pool of human donors with breast cancer or a healthy control (not recorded which). What was sequenced was CD8+ T cells. The DNA of the CDR3 is TGTGCCAGCAGTTTATCGATCGGAGGGCAGTTCTTC. Its protein is CASSLSIGGQFF.